This T cell receptor beta chain was identified during a study of shared clonotypes between healthy human individuals. Method: immunoSEQ multiplex PCR; TCRdb's copy keeps in-frame clones and lacks some. Altogether 2 million to 2.5 million clones are present, around 95% being singletons, with the ten largest covering less than 0.15%. The CDR3 sequence is 14 residues long. The germline V gene encodes CDR1 MNHNS and CDR2 SASEGT. V lost 4 bases and J lost 1; bases outside the gene matches: 0. This clone was observed a few times. The identical CDR3 is also encoded by other nucleotide sequences in the sample.

The clonotype originates from a man aged 18-30 years in good health. Material: naive CD4+ T cells sorted from blood. The subset was: CD45RA+ positively selected. The genes are TRBV6-1 and TRBJ2-2; 7 bases match TRBD1. The DNA for the CDR3 is TGTGCCAGCAGTGGGACAGGGAACACCGGGGAGCTGTTTTTT. Translating it yields CASSGTGNTGELFF.